This T cell receptor beta chain emerged from a study of cytomegalovirus exposure and HLA in healthy donors. Broader study findings: CMV serostatus alone was available as immune exposure information. Both high specificity and high sensitivity reportedly marked the classifier's diagnosis of cytomegalovirus status.

A multiplex PCR was run with 60 Vbeta primers and 13 Jbeta primers. Only in-frame clones appear in the TCRdb table, and some are missing; sequencing was by immunoSEQ multiplex PCR. The table lists about 150,000 clones, roughly 62% of them singletons, with more than 4% in the top ten. With 2 bases clipped from V and 2 bases from J, the junction kept 4 bases outside the gene matches. Germline V gene data show CDR1 as SGDLS and CDR2 as YYNGEE. The CDR3 length is 15 residues. As regards this clone: The antigen is not known.

This TCR was recovered from a man aged 60-69 years in good health and CMV-seronegative. The sequencing input was PBMCs. The chain joins TRBV9 to TRBJ1-2; TRBD1 aligns across 9 bases. CDR3 sequence reads: CASSVSTGGNYGYTF. Here the CDR3 DNA reads TGTGCCAGCAGCGTCTCGACAGGGGGGAACTATGGCTACACCTTC.